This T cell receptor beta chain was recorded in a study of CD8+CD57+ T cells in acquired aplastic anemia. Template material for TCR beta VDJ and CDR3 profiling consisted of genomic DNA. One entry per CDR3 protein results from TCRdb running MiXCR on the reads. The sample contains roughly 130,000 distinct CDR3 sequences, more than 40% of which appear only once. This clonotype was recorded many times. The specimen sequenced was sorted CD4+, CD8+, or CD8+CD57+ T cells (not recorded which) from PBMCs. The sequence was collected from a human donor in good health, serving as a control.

CDR3 nucleotides: TGTGCCAGCTCCTTCACGGGACTTGGGACGGAGACCCAGTACTTC. Residues: CASSFTGLGTETQYF. The chain has TRBV9 and TRBJ2-5; TRBD2 is a possible D gene (6 bases). The CDR3 runs 15 residues. V lost 7 bases and J 5 bases, leaving 21 bases between the germline ends. CDR1 is SGDLS, CDR2 YYNGEE, per germline.